The next 32 T cell receptor beta chains were all read from a single sample in a study of regulatory T cells in long-lasting Graves disease. HTBI primers from iRepertoire and Arm-PCR of CDR3 regions yielded the TCR beta libraries. TCRdb reprocessed the multiplex PCR reads with MiXCR, giving one entry per CDR3 protein. The sample has hundreds of thousands of distinct CDR3 sequences; about 16% are singletons. Time point noted: newly diagnosed GD, antithyroid drugs for less than 3 months. PBMCs provided the RNA from which the TCR library was made. The data were also submitted as part of a second study, on T cells in Graves' hyperthyroidism and ophthalmopathy.

Sequencing was performed on peripheral blood mononuclear cells (PBMCs), taken at new diagnosis, from a patient treated with antithyroid drugs. Receptors were obtained from a woman in her twenties or thirties with Graves disease.

This chain joins TRBV11-1 and TRBJ2-1; 7 bases fit TRBD2. Germline V lookup: CDR1 SGHAT, CDR2 FQDESV (reference sequence). The CDR3 length is 15 residues. With 7 bases clipped from V and 0 bases from J, the junction kept 6 bases outside the gene matches. The CDR3 bases are TGTGCCAGCACCCTAGCGGCCAGCTCCTACAATGAGCAGTTCTTC. This encodes CASTLAASSYNEQFF.

Remarks on this clonotype: One base away lies a much larger clone, so this may be a sequencing read error. The chain recombines TRBV7-9 with TRBJ1-2; 9 bases match TRBD1. The V and J ends lost 4 bases and 12 bases, in that order; junction bases with no gene match: 15. CDR3 length equals 15 residues. CDR1 is SEHNR and CDR2 is FQNEAQ in the germline V gene (reference sequence). DNA of the CDR3: TGTGCCAGCAGCTCCAGCCTGGGACAGGGCGAAGGCCACACCTTC. This translates into CASSSSLGQGEGHTF.

The J gene is TRBJ2-7, the V gene TRBV10-3, with D possibly TRBD2 on 6 matching bases. The V end lost 5 bases, the J end lost 6 bases, and 20 bases lay between the germline ends. The CDR3 sequence is 15 residues long. In germline, CDR1 is ENHRY, CDR2 SYGVKD. For the CDR3, the DNA is TGTGCCATCAGTCCTCTGGATGGGCAAGCGGGCGAGCAGTACTTC. Translated: CAISPLDGQAGEQYF.

This clonotype was counted at least ten times. The gene calls are TRBV12-3 or TRBV12-4 and TRBJ2-3; TRBD1 is a possible D gene (5 bases). Trimming took 3 bases from V and 5 from J, leaving 9 bases between them. This CDR3 has 13 amino acids. The CDR3 DNA sequence: TGTGCCAGCAGTTTGACAGCTGGAGATACGCAGTATTTT. It encodes CASSLTAGDTQYF.

This clonotype was recorded many times. This chain links TRBV2 with TRBJ1-1; D is uncertain. CDR1 is SNHLY and CDR2 is FYNNEI in the germline V gene. CDR3 length: 13 residues. Trimming removed 5 bases at V and 4 bases at J, with 11 bases between. As DNA, the CDR3 is TGTGCCAGCAGTACCCAGACAAGCACTGAAGCTTTCTTT. Its translation: CASSTQTSTEAFF.

This clonotype was detected only a few times. V and J are TRBV6-1 and TRBJ1-4, with D unclear. Germline V gives CDR1 MNHNS, CDR2 SASEGT. CDR3 length equals 12 residues. The V end lost 5 bases, the J end lost 3 bases, and 4 bases lay between the germline ends. The CDR3 loop reads CASSRSNEKLFF. CDR3 coding DNA: TGTGCCAGCAGTAGATCTAATGAAAAACTGTTTTTT.

Many counts were recorded for this clonotype. The chain combines TRBV7-9 with TRBJ2-7; D may be TRBD1 (6 bases). The V gene lost 7 bases and the J gene lost 3 bases, with 13 bases spanning the gap. This CDR3 comprises 13 residues. CDR1 and CDR2 (germline): SEHNR, FQNEAQ (reference sequence). The CDR3 sequence: CASTDARGYEQYF. CDR3 in DNA: TGTGCCAGCACCGACGCCAGGGGCTACGAGCAGTACTTC.

With respect to this clonotype: Being one base from a much bigger clone, this may be a read error. The chain combines TRBV7-8 with TRBJ1-5; D might be TRBD1 (5 bases). The V and J ends lost 5 bases and 2 bases respectively, with 16 bases between them. Germline-derived CDR1 and CDR2 are SGHVS and FQNEAQ. CDR3 length: 16 residues. DNA for the CDR3: TGTGCCAGCAGCCCGCGACAGATTGCTGGCAATCAGCCCCAGCATTTT. Its translation: CASSPRQIAGNQPQHF.

Only a few counts were recorded for this clonotype. The CDR3 nucleotides are TGCGCCAGCAGCCATCTGGCAGGGACGACTGAAGCTTTCTTT. Encoded protein: CASSHLAGTTEAFF. The chain links TRBV4-1 to TRBJ1-1; tentative D call: TRBD1 (5 bases). Germline CDR1 and CDR2: MGHRA and YSYEKL. V was shortened by 3 bases and J by 5 bases, with 13 bases between the two germline ends. The CDR3 is made up of 14 amino acids.

This clonotype was counted only a few times. The chain uses TRBV19 and TRBJ1-1; unclear D gene. Germline loops: CDR1 LNHDA, CDR2 SQIVND (reference sequence). The ends were cut back, 3 bases at V and 7 bases at J, with 12 bases in the middle. The CDR3 length is 13 residues. The CDR3 loop is CASSIVHIGEAFF. Written as DNA, the CDR3 is TGTGCCAGTAGTATCGTCCATATTGGTGAAGCTTTCTTT.

The chain employs TRBV14 and TRBJ1-4; unclear D gene. Germline V gene lookup returns CDR1 SGHDN and CDR2 FVKESK. The CDR3 length is 15 residues. Trimming took off 0 bases at V and 5 bases at J, with 10 bases between the two ends. CDR3: CASSQEAALNEKLFF. CDR3 DNA: TGTGCCAGCAGCCAAGAGGCGGCCTTGAATGAAAAACTGTTTTTT.

V is TRBV4-1 and J is TRBJ1-1; a weak D match, TRBD1 (6 bases). The V gene's germline CDR1 is MGHRA and CDR2 YSYEKL. Trimming removed 3 bases from V and 1 base from J, with 9 bases in between. The CDR3 length is 14 residues. For the CDR3, the DNA is TGCGCCAGCAGCCATTCGGACAGGAACACTGAAGCTTTCTTT. This translates into CASSHSDRNTEAFF.

This clonotype was recorded many times. This rearrangement joins TRBV15 to TRBJ1-2; possible D gene TRBD1, 5 bases. The germline V gene encodes CDR1 LNHNV and CDR2 YYDKDF (reference sequence). This CDR3 has 14 amino acids. With 0 bases removed from V and 1 base from J, the gap between germline ends came to 6 bases. CDR3 bases: TGTGCCACCAGCAGAGACAGGGTTAACTATGGCTACACCTTC. It translates to CATSRDRVNYGYTF.

The rearrangement links TRBV4-1 to TRBJ2-6; 7 bases fit TRBD1. From germline, CDR1 is MGHRA and CDR2 YSYEKL. The CDR3 runs to 18 residues. V shed 4 bases and J 0 bases; nucleotides not matched to a gene: 9. CDR3 DNA: TGCGCCAGCAGCCCTTGGGACAGCCTTTCCTCTGGGGCCAACGTCCTGACTTTC. Translation: CASSPWDSLSSGANVLTF.

Comments on this clonotype: A read error may be the cause here, since a much bigger clone is one base away. This chain connects TRBV2 to TRBJ2-2; TRBD2 might be the D (5 bases). Germline CDR1 and CDR2: SNHLY and FYNNEI. This CDR3 comprises 12 residues. CDR3 protein: CVSSEAAGELFF. The CDR3 DNA reads TGTGTCAGCAGTGAAGCGGCCGGGGAGCTGTTTTTT.

This clonotype was observed at least ten times. The chain is built from TRBV28 and TRBJ2-3; 11 bases are a match to TRBD1. From germline, CDR1 is MDHEN and CDR2 SYDVKM. V lost 6 bases to trimming and J lost 2 bases; unmatched junction nucleotides: 10. The CDR3 has 17 residues. CDR3 coding DNA: TGTGCCAGCAGCACGGGACAGGGGGTATTATACACAGATACGCAGTATTTT. Its translation: CASSTGQGVLYTDTQYF.

This clonotype was counted a few times. The chain recombines TRBV27 with TRBJ2-2, with 7 nucleotides matching TRBD2. Germline V CDR1 and CDR2: MNHEY, SMNVEV (reference sequence). This CDR3 contains 18 residues. With V trimmed by 2 bases and J by 1 base, 10 bases remained unmatched. The CDR3 nucleotides are TGTGCCAGCAGTTTACGGGCAGCGGGGTACGGGAACACCGGGGAGCTGTTTTTT. Protein: CASSLRAAGYGNTGELFF.

This clonotype was picked up many times. V gene TRBV20-1 combines with J gene TRBJ2-7; 10 bases align to TRBD2. CDR1 and CDR2 from the germline V gene are DFQATT and SNEGSKA (reference sequence). This CDR3 spans 13 amino acids. V was pared by 5 bases and J by 3 bases, with 4 bases of the junction left unmatched. CDR3 residues: CSASTSGHYEQYF. CDR3 coding DNA: TGCAGTGCTTCGACTAGCGGGCACTACGAGCAGTACTTC.

This clonotype was picked up many times. The rearrangement links TRBV28 to TRBJ1-1; no clear D. Per germline, CDR1 MDHEN and CDR2 SYDVKM. This CDR3 has 11 amino acids. Trimming took 7 bases from V and 0 from J, leaving 3 bases between them. This CDR3 reads CASKLNTEAFF. The CDR3 DNA reads as TGTGCCAGCAAGCTGAACACTGAAGCTTTCTTT.

The chain recombines TRBV28 with TRBJ1-2; 8 nucleotides agree with TRBD1. CDR1 MDHEN and CDR2 SYDVKM come from the germline V gene. V was pared by 3 bases and J by 8 bases, with 14 bases of the junction left unmatched. This CDR3 is built from 16 residues. The CDR3 DNA is TGTGCCAGCAGTTTTTTTGCCAGGGGGCTACGGGACGGCTACACCTTC. Encoded protein: CASSFFARGLRDGYTF.

This clonotype appeared many times. The chain has TRBV5-1 and TRBJ1-2, with TRBD1 as a possible D gene (6 bases). Germline values: CDR1 SGHRS, CDR2 YFSETQ. CDR3 size: 14 residues. V was trimmed by 4 bases and J by 4 bases, leaving 14 bases between them. CDR3 nucleotide sequence: TGCGCCAGCAGCATGACAGGCCAAGGCTATGGCTACACCTTC. The encoded protein is CASSMTGQGYGYTF.

This clonotype was picked up many times. The germline gene is not matched at one end of the junction; a read error may be the cause. V gene TRBV7-9 combines with J gene TRBJ2-3; no definite D call. The CDR3 extends over 11 amino acids. Germline lookup yields CDR1 SEHNR and CDR2 FQNEAQ (reference sequence). The CDR3 DNA sequence: TGTGCCAGCCACGGCCAGCATACGCAATATTTT. Protein sequence: CASHGQHTQYF. The full variable domain, rest sourced from reference TRBV7-9 and TRBJ2-3, is DTGVSQNPRHKITKRGQNVTFRCDPISEHNRLYWYRQTLGQGPEFLTYFQNEAQLEKSRLLSDRFSAERPKGSFSTLEIQRTEQGDSAMYLCASHGQHTQYFGPGTRLTVL.

In this sample, this clonotype turned up a few times. The V gene is TRBV4-2, the J gene TRBJ2-7, with D unclear. Trimming pared 1 base from V and 9 bases from J, leaving 10 bases between. The germline CDR1 and CDR2 sequences are LGHNA and YNFKEQ. The CDR3 runs to 12 residues. The CDR3 DNA reads TGTGCCAGCAGCCAAGTTCCCGAACTGCAGTACTTC. Protein product: CASSQVPELQYF.

The J gene is TRBJ2-1, the V gene TRBV19; weak D call: TRBD1 (5 bases). The V end was cut by 3 bases, the J end by 7 bases, with 19 bases between. Germline-derived CDR1 and CDR2 are LNHDA and SQIVND (reference sequence). There are 16 residues in the CDR3. The CDR3 spells CASSIIRQLTPNEQFF. For the CDR3, the DNA is TGTGCCAGTAGTATCATTCGACAGCTGACGCCTAATGAGCAGTTCTTC.

The chain combines TRBV12-3 or TRBV12-4 with TRBJ1-5; a possible D gene is TRBD1 (5 bases). Trimming took 5 bases from V and 5 from J, leaving 16 bases between them. CDR3 size: 15 residues. The CDR3 here is CASSPRTKSHQPQHF. The CDR3 DNA reads TGTGCCAGCAGTCCCCGGACAAAGTCTCATCAGCCCCAGCATTTT.

The chain uses TRBV7-3 and TRBJ2-5; D remains ambiguous. CDR1 is SGHTA and CDR2 is FQGTGA in the germline V gene. Deletions cut 2 bases from V and 5 bases from J, with 9 bases between. The CDR3 loop spans 13 amino acids. The DNA of the CDR3 is TGTGCCAGCAGCTTAGATCGTCCCGAGACCCAGTACTTC. Residues: CASSLDRPETQYF.

For this clonotype: One end of the junction does not line up with germline, which may come from a read error. The rearrangement uses TRBV6-4 and TRBJ2-7, with D perhaps matching TRBD2 (6 bases). The germline gives CDR1 MRHNA, CDR2 SNTAGT. This CDR3 has 14 residues. The CDR3 DNA sequence: TGTGCCAGCAGTTACTCGAGGGCGGGACGCGAGCAGTACTTC. It encodes CASSYSRAGREQYF.

This clonotype has a count of ten or more. The chain's CDR3 is CSASQVVGQETQYF. The CDR3 DNA is TGCAGTGCTAGCCAGGTGGTGGGCCAAGAGACCCAGTACTTC. The V call is TRBV20-1, the J call TRBJ2-5; D uncertain. CDR1 DFQATT and CDR2 SNEGSKA come from the germline V gene (reference sequence). V was clipped by 3 bases and J by 1 base, with 12 bases between them. This CDR3 is built from 14 residues.

A word on this clonotype: Given a much more abundant clone one base away, this may be a read error. The chain is built from TRBV6-2 or TRBV6-3 and TRBJ1-2; 8 nucleotides agree with TRBD1. The CDR3 has 15 amino acids. Germline V gene sequence: CDR1 MNHEY, CDR2 SVGEGT. CDR3 sequence reads: CASSRTGQNNYGCTF. The CDR3 DNA sequence: TGTGCCAGCAGTCGGACAGGGCAAAACAACTATGGCTGCACCTTC.

In nucleotides, the CDR3 is TGTGCCAGCAGCGGGGGAGCGGGAGGGCCTGAACAGACCCAGTACTTC. Its translation: CASSGGAGGPEQTQYF. The V call is TRBV5-4, the J call TRBJ2-5; TRBD2 matches at 10 bases. Germline trimming cut 4 bases from V and 6 bases from J; bases unmatched to any gene: 12. Germline CDR1 and CDR2: SGHNT and YYREEE (reference sequence). This CDR3 comprises 16 residues.

This clonotype occurred many times. The chain uses TRBV28 and TRBJ1-5; unclear D gene. The CDR3 is made up of 17 amino acids. The germline gives CDR1 MDHEN, CDR2 SYDVKM. The ends were cut back, 4 bases at V and 5 bases at J, with 21 bases in the middle. Written as DNA, the CDR3 is TGTGCCAGCAGTTCCCCCCCAATCGGGAGCATTTATCAGCCCCAGCATTTT. Its translation is CASSSPPIGSIYQPQHF.

This rearrangement joins TRBV7-9 to TRBJ2-4; 8 bases are a match to TRBD2. V dropped 1 base and J dropped 8; count of bases not matched to a gene: 10. The CDR3 sequence is 16 residues long. Germline V CDR1 and CDR2: SEHNR, FQNEAQ (reference sequence). The CDR3 protein is CASSLDRPPGRDIQYF. The DNA for the CDR3 is TGTGCCAGCAGCTTAGACAGGCCGCCCGGGAGGGACATTCAGTACTTC.